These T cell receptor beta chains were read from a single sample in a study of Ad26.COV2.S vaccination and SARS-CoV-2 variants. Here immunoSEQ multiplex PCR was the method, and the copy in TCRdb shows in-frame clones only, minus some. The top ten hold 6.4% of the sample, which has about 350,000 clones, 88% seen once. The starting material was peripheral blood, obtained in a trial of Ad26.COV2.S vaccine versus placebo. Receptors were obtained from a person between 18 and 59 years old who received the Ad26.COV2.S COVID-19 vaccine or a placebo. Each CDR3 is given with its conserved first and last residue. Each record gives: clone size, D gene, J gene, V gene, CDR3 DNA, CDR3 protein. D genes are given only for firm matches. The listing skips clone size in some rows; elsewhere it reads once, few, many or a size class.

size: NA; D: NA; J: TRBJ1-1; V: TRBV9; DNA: TGTGCCAGCAGCGTAGAAGGGGCAGGGACTGAAGCTTTCTTT; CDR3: CASSVEGAGTEAFF
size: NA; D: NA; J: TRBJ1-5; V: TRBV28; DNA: TGTGCCAGCAGTCCAGGGGCTTATAGCAATCAGCCCCAGCATTTT; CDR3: CASSPGAYSNQPQHF
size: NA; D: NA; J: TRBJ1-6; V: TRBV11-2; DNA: TGTGCCAGCAGCTTAGTAGGGACTCGGGGTTCACCCCTCCACTTT; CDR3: CASSLVGTRGSPLHF
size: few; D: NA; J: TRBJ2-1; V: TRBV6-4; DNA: TGTGCCAGCAGTCGGGCCGGGAACTCCTACAATGAGCAGTTCTTC; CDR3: CASSRAGNSYNEQFF
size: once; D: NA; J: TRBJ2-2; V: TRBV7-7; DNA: TGTGCCAGCAGCTTAGAAGGGTTCACCGGGGAGCTGTTTTTT; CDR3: CASSLEGFTGELFF
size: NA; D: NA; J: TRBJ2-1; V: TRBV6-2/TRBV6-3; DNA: TGTGCCAGCAGTTACCCCAATGAGCAGTTCTTC; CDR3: CASSYPNEQFF
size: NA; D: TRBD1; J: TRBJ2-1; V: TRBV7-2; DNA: TGTGCCAGCAGTCGGGACAGCTCCTACAATGAGCAGTTCTTC; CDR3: CASSRDSSYNEQFF
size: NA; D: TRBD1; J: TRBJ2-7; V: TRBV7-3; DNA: TGTGCCAGCAGCCCACGGGGACAGGTCTACGAGCAGTACTTC; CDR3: CASSPRGQVYEQYF
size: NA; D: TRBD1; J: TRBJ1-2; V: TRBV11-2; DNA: TGTGCCAGCAGGGGACAGGGAAACTATGGCTACACCTTC; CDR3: CASRGQGNYGYTF
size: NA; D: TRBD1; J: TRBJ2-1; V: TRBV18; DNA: TGTGCCAGCTCACTTAGGGACAGGGGTATGGGTGAGCAGTTCTTC; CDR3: CASSLRDRGMGEQFF
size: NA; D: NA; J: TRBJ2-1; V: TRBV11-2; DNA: TGTGCCAGCAGCTTAGACAGGAGCTCCTACAATGAGCAGTTCTTC; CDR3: CASSLDRSSYNEQFF
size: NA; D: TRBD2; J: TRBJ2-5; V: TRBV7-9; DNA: TGTGCCAGCAGCTCATGGGGGGAGGGCCCCTCGGGAGAGACCCAGTACTTC; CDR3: CASSSWGEGPSGETQYF
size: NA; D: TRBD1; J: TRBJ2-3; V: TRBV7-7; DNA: TGTGCCAGCAGCCCGACGACAGGGGGGGACACAGATACGCAGTATTTT; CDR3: CASSPTTGGDTDTQYF
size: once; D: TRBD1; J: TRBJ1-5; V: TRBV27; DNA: TGTGCCAGCAGTTTATTAGGACAGGGATTAAATCAGCCCCAGCATTTT; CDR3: CASSLLGQGLNQPQHF
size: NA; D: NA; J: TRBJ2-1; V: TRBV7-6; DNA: TGTGCCAGCAGCTTATCACAGGGAGGTTACAATGAGCAGTTCTTC; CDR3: CASSLSQGGYNEQFF
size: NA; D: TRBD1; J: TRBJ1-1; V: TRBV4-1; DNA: TGCGCCAGCAGCCGCCGCACAGGGGAGGGCACTGAAGCTTTCTTT; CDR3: CASSRRTGEGTEAFF